This T cell receptor beta chain was captured by sequencing in a study of OX40 agonist ivuxolimab in advanced cancers. Looking at the study overall: Ivuxolimab was a fully human IgG2 agonistic monoclonal antibody targeting the costimulatory receptor OX40 (CD134). Of the roughly 54 patients in dose escalation, 19 had hepatocellular carcinoma, around 15 had melanoma, 9 had renal cell carcinoma and 9 had head and neck cancer. The purpose of peripheral TCRbeta sequencing was to test whether ivuxolimab changed TCR sequence diversity and led to clonal T-cell expansion. Prior anti-PD-1, anti-PD-L1 or anti-CTLA-4 therapy was permitted, and checkpoint inhibitors had been received by less than 45% of dose-escalation patients. Intravenous ivuxolimab was administered to patients every 2 weeks at six dose levels: 0.01, 0.1, 0.3, 1.5, 3 and 10 mg/kg. Partial responses were achieved by three dose-escalation patients, of whom one had hepatocellular carcinoma and two had cutaneous melanoma. In the dose-escalation cohort, 82.7% of patients were male, and the mean age was approximately 64 years, with a range of about 23 to 80. The monotherapy dose-escalation portion (N ≈ 50 patients) of the phase I ivuxolimab trial is reported in the paper. What the work shows at the level of the full study, not this receptor alone: On average, CD8+ T cells showed more expanded clones than CD4+ T cells after ivuxolimab. Low levels of normalized T-cell clonal expansion were also seen in some patients who did not respond. In the 0.1-3.0 mg/kg groups, partial responders were among the patients with the lowest normalized peripheral clonal expansion, particularly in CD8+ T cells. Antigen specificity was not determined for the clonally expanded peripheral T cells. Clonal expansion of both CD4+ and CD8+ blood T cells was observed from baseline to week 6 at doses 0.1 to 3.0 mg/kg.

Patients with a history of autoimmune disease or receiving systemic immunosuppression were excluded from the trial. Peripheral blood for TCR sequencing was collected from all dose cohorts at baseline, on cycle 4 day 1, and on cycle 7 day 1. Samples came from an open-label, multicenter, first-in-human phase I dose-escalation trial of ivuxolimab. Adults with locally advanced or metastatic melanoma, renal cell carcinoma, hepatocellular carcinoma or head and neck squamous cell carcinoma were enrolled in the trial. CD4+ and CD8+ T cells were sorted separately from peripheral blood before TCR sequencing. For sequencing of the TCRbeta CDR3 region, genomic DNA was extracted from the sorted cells. The immunoSEQ Assay was used to sequence the TCRbeta CDR3 regions. Drawn from immuneACCESS, this table holds only the in-frame rearrangements with V and J called that TCRdb kept. Clones are partly lost; checked studies trace under half to an unresolved V gene and leave the rest unexplained. This sample has tens of thousands of clones in its table, and around 81% of those were observed once. The ten largest clones add up to 5.9% of the sample.

For this clone: What antigen it recognizes has not been identified. Base qualities are not recorded, but no much larger clone differs from it by a single base.

The CDR3 spans 18 residues, from the cysteine through the phenylalanine. Only the CDR3 DNA is retained, 54 bases long and in frame from the first base. V is reduced by 5 bases and J by 2 bases, leaving a spacing of 19 bases between them. From the germline V gene (reference sequence), CDR1 is SSHAT and CDR2 is FNYEAQ. The sequencing used CD4+ or CD8+ T cells sorted from blood, collected in a trial of the OX40 agonist ivuxolimab. This sequence uses TRBV7-7 and TRBJ2-6, and the D gene may be TRBD1, 6 bases matching. The clonotype was recovered from an adult with an advanced solid tumor such as melanoma, head and neck, liver or kidney cancer. The CDR3 sequence is CASSSPKTGLTGANVLTF. The DNA sequence follows: TGTGCCAGCAGCAGCCCTAAGACAGGTTTAACTGGGGCCAACGTCCTGACTTTC.